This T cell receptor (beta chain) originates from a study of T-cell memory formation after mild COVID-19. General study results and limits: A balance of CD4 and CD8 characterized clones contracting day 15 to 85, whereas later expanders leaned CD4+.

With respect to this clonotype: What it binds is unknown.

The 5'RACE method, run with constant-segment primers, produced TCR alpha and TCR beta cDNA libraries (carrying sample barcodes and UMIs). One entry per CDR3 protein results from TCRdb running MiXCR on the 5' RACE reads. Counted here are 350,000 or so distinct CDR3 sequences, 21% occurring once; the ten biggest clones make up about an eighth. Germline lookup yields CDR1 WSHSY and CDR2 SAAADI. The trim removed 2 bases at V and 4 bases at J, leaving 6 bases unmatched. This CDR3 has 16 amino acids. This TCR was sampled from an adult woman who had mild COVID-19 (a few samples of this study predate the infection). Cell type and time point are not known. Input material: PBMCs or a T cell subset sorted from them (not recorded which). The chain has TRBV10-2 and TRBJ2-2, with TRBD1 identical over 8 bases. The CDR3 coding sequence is TGCGCCAGCAGTGAGCCCTTGGACAGGGCCACCGGGGAGCTGTTTTTT. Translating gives CASSEPLDRATGELFF.